The 29 T cell receptor beta chains listed next were all sequenced from one sample in a study of blood T cell repertoires in COVID-19. Generated by immunoSEQ multiplex PCR, the TCRdb table keeps only in-frame clones and is missing some. The repertoire holds about 97,000 clones, with about nine tenths as singletons. Sequenced sample: peripheral blood. These receptor sequences come from a woman aged 50 to 60 with COVID-19, enrolled during active disease.

The CDR3, as DNA: TGTGCCAGCAGCCCACTGAGGGTAGTGAACACTGAAGCTTTCTTT. Translated, it gives CASSPLRVVNTEAFF. V gene TRBV7-8 combines with J gene TRBJ1-1; D remains ambiguous. V gave up 5 bases and J gave up 0 bases, with 13 bases separating them. Germline assignment: CDR1 SGHVS and CDR2 FQNEAQ. This CDR3 contains 15 residues.

The CDR3 sequence: CASSVSRSGPNIQYF. CDR3 in DNA: TGTGCCAGTAGTGTGTCCCGTAGCGGACCAAACATTCAGTACTTC. The J gene is TRBJ2-4, the V gene TRBV19; possible D gene TRBD2, 6 bases. Between the trimmed V and J ends, which lost 5 bases and 6 bases, there was a span of 17 bases. This CDR3 has 15 residues. The V gene's germline CDR1 is LNHDA and CDR2 SQIVND (reference sequence).

The V and J genes are TRBV4-3 and TRBJ1-2; D remains ambiguous. CDR3 length equals 15 residues. In germline, CDR1 is LGHNA, CDR2 YSLEER. V was trimmed by 0 bases and J by 2 bases, leaving 10 bases between them. CDR3 protein: CASSQETGFNYGYTF. CDR3 sequence (DNA): TGCGCCAGCAGCCAAGAGACTGGCTTCAACTATGGCTACACCTTC.

The rearrangement joins TRBV6-5 to TRBJ2-3; 9 bases align to TRBD1. CDR1 MNHEY and CDR2 SVGAGI come from the germline V gene. Trimming cost V 2 bases and J 1 base; bases outside gene matches: 4. This CDR3 is built from 16 residues. The CDR3 bases are TGTGCCAGCAGTTACGGGACAGGGATAGGCACAGATACGCAGTATTTT. Translating gives CASSYGTGIGTDTQYF.

The chain carries TRBV2 and TRBJ1-1; a possible D gene is TRBD1 (6 bases). There are 14 residues in the CDR3. The ends were cut back, 5 bases at V and 0 bases at J, with 10 bases in the middle. CDR1 SNHLY and CDR2 FYNNEI come from the germline V gene. CDR3 DNA: TGTGCCAGCAGTTGGGGACACCTGAACACTGAAGCTTTCTTT. It codes for CASSWGHLNTEAFF. The full variable domain, with the rest looked up from reference TRBV2 and TRBJ1-1, is EPEVTQTPSHQVTQMGQEVILRCVPISNHLYFYWYRQILGQKVEFLVSFYNNEISEKSEIFDDQFSVERPDGSNFTLKIRSTKLEDSAMYFCASSWGHLNTEAFFGQGTRLTVV.

Regarding this clone: The junction departs from the called germline gene at one end, perhaps through a read error. V is TRBV2 and J is TRBJ2-1, with TRBD2 identical over 15 bases. The CDR3 is made up of 15 amino acids. CDR1 and CDR2 from the germline V gene are SNHLY and FYNNEI. The CDR3, as DNA: TGTGCCAGCAGTCCCGGACTAGCGGGGGGGCCAAGGGTCGTCTTC. Translation: CASSPGLAGGPRVVF. Full variable domain (outside the CDR3, taken from reference TRBV2 and TRBJ2-1): EPEVTQTPSHQVTQMGQEVILRCVPISNHLYFYWYRQILGQKVEFLVSFYNNEISEKSEIFDDQFSVERPDGSNFTLKIRSTKLEDSAMYFCASSPGLAGGPRVVFGPGTRLTVL.

Written as DNA, the CDR3 is TGTGCCAGCAGCCTTGAGGAATATACGGGGGTTGCTAACTATGGCTACACCTTC. Protein sequence: CASSLEEYTGVANYGYTF. The rearrangement links TRBV3-1 (or the pseudogene TRBV3-2) to TRBJ1-2; weak D call: TRBD1 (5 bases). CDR3 size: 18 residues. Germline V gene sequence: CDR1 LGHDT, CDR2 YNNKEL (reference sequence). The V and J ends lost 4 bases and 0 bases respectively, with 21 bases between them.

V usage is TRBV7-9 and J usage is TRBJ2-7; D is undetermined. Germline V lookup: CDR1 SEHNR, CDR2 FQNEAQ (reference sequence). V gave up 2 bases and J gave up 0 bases, with 5 bases separating them. This CDR3 contains 13 residues. The CDR3 DNA reads as TGTGCCAGCAGCTTATCGGGCTCCTACGAGCAGTACTTC. Encoded protein: CASSLSGSYEQYF.

The chain joins TRBV19 to TRBJ1-4, with 7 bases aligning to TRBD1. Germline-derived CDR1 and CDR2 are LNHDA and SQIVND (reference sequence). This CDR3 contains 14 residues. With V trimmed by 4 bases and J by 4 bases, 3 bases remained unmatched. CDR3 bases: TGTGCCAGTAGTACCCGACAGGGTAATGAAAAACTGTTTTTT. Protein sequence: CASSTRQGNEKLFF.

The rearrangement links TRBV5-4 to TRBJ2-7; a possible D gene is TRBD2 (7 bases). Germline V gene data show CDR1 as SGHNT and CDR2 as YYREEE (reference sequence). The CDR3 has 12 amino acids. V shed 2 bases and J shed 7 bases, with 10 bases lying between them. DNA for the CDR3: TGTGCCAGCAGCTTCGAGGGGGGGGAGCAGTACGTC. It specifies CASSFEGGEQYV.

This rearrangement joins TRBV11-2 to TRBJ1-6, with D perhaps matching TRBD1 (5 bases). Trimming left V 5 bases short and J 6 bases short, with 11 bases between. The CDR3 contains 14 residues. CDR1 SGHAT and CDR2 FQNNGV come from the germline V gene. The CDR3 region is CASSLSGRNSPLHF. CDR3 DNA sequence: TGTGCCAGCAGCCTTTCAGGGCGTAATTCACCCCTCCACTTT.

The rearrangement joins TRBV11-3 to TRBJ1-1, with 7 bases lining up with TRBD1. V was pared by 5 bases and J by 6 bases, with 3 bases of the junction left unmatched. This CDR3 region has 12 residues. Germline V gene data show CDR1 as SGHNT and CDR2 as YENEEA. CDR3: CASSPTGPEAFF. The CDR3 DNA is TGTGCCAGCAGCCCGACAGGGCCTGAAGCTTTCTTT.

The chain couples TRBV4-1 to TRBJ2-3; 14 bases fit TRBD2. CDR1 is MGHRA and CDR2 is YSYEKL in the germline V gene. The CDR3 runs 18 residues. V lost 2 bases, J lost 4 bases, and 8 bases stayed unmatched. CDR3 protein: CASSQSGGLAGESDTQYF. The CDR3 DNA is TGCGCCAGCAGCCAATCGGGGGGACTAGCGGGGGAGTCAGATACGCAGTATTTT.

The chain has TRBV27 and TRBJ1-1, with D hard to call. The CDR3 spans 14 residues. V was trimmed by 9 bases and J by 2 bases, leaving 16 bases between them. Looked up from germline, CDR1 is MNHEY and CDR2 is SMNVEV (reference sequence). For the CDR3, the DNA is TGTGCCAGTACCTCCGGGGTTCCTAACACTGAAGCTTTCTTT. This sequence encodes CASTSGVPNTEAFF.

The gene calls are TRBV24-1 and TRBJ2-6, with unresolved D. CDR1 is KGHDR, CDR2 SFDVKD, per germline. This CDR3 region has 18 residues. Trimming pared 3 bases from V and 5 bases from J, leaving 19 bases between. As DNA, the CDR3 is TGTGCCACCAGTGATGCGCCGTGGAAGCCAGACTGGGCCAACGTCCTGACTTTC. Amino acids: CATSDAPWKPDWANVLTF.

The chain couples TRBV5-8 to TRBJ2-7, with D maybe TRBD2 (6 bases). This CDR3 is built from 15 residues. CDR1 is SGHTS and CDR2 is YDEGEE in the germline V gene. V gave up 0 bases and J gave up 3 bases, with 13 bases separating them. The CDR3: CASSLVTGGNYEQYV. The CDR3 DNA is TGTGCCAGCAGCTTGGTGACCGGGGGTAACTACGAGCAGTACGTC.

The J gene is TRBJ1-1, the V gene TRBV10-3; 8 bases line up with TRBD1. The CDR3 extends over 14 amino acids. Trimming cost V 3 bases and J 6 bases; bases outside gene matches: 6. CDR1 and CDR2 from the germline V gene are ENHRY and SYGVKD. The CDR3 coding sequence is TGTGCCATCAGTGAAGGACAGGGAGTTTCTGAAGCTTTCTTT. This translates into CAISEGQGVSEAFF.

V is TRBV19 and J is TRBJ1-4; TRBD1 is a possible D gene (6 bases). Per the germline V gene, CDR1 is LNHDA and CDR2 is SQIVND (reference sequence). V was cut by 3 bases and J by 5 bases, with 13 bases left in between. There are 15 residues in the CDR3. CDR3 residues: CASSIAGGQNEKLFF. In nucleotides, the CDR3 is TGTGCCAGTAGTATCGCGGGGGGGCAGAATGAAAAACTGTTTTTT.

Concerning this clone itself: Other DNA sequences in this sample translate to the same CDR3. This chain uses TRBV7-2 with TRBJ1-5, with unresolved D. The germline V and J ends were trimmed by 5 bases and 4 bases, with 9 bases remaining between them. This CDR3 spans 13 amino acids. The V gene's germline CDR1 is SGHTA and CDR2 FQGNSA. The CDR3 region is CASSPRGNQPQHF. The CDR3 region has the DNA TGTGCCAGCAGCCCCAGAGGAAATCAGCCCCAGCATTTT.

This clone came up once. The J gene is TRBJ1-2, the V gene TRBV3-1 (or the pseudogene TRBV3-2), with D perhaps matching TRBD1 (5 bases). Per germline, CDR1 LGHDT and CDR2 YNNKEL (reference sequence). Trimming took 1 base from V and 0 from J, leaving 12 bases between them. The CDR3 is made up of 16 amino acids. The CDR3 region has the DNA TGTGCCAGCAGCCAAGGGACAACTTTAGCTAACTATGGCTACACCTTC. As protein: CASSQGTTLANYGYTF.

J is TRBJ1-5 and V is TRBV21-1. TRBV21-1 is termed a pseudogene. The CDR3 is 14 residues long. The CDR3 bases are TGTGCCAGCAGCAAAGGCGGCGACCGTCAGCCCCAGCATTTT. This translates into CASSKGGDRQPQHF.

The CDR3 reads CASSIDSGQIYGYTF. The CDR3 bases are TGTGCCAGTAGTATAGACTCCGGACAGATCTATGGCTACACCTTC. The chain couples TRBV19 to TRBJ1-2, with D perhaps TRBD1 (6 bases). Germline CDR1 LNHDA, CDR2 SQIVND (reference sequence). The CDR3 runs 15 residues. Trimming shortened V by 0 bases and J by 4 bases, and 12 bases separated the two germline ends.

J is TRBJ1-5 and V is TRBV6-5; D is unclear. The germline V gene encodes CDR1 MNHEY and CDR2 SVGAGI. This CDR3 contains 12 residues. The CDR3 loop reads CLSGSPNQPQHF. For the CDR3, the DNA is TGTCTCAGTGGGAGTCCTAATCAGCCCCAGCATTTT.

The chain employs TRBV5-1 and TRBJ1-6, with TRBD1 identical over 9 bases. The CDR3 length is 17 residues. V lost 4 bases, J lost 7 bases, and 12 bases stayed unmatched. Germline lookup yields CDR1 SGHRS and CDR2 YFSETQ. The CDR3 protein is CASSRGPTDRGNSPLHF. Here the CDR3 DNA reads TGCGCCAGCAGCAGGGGCCCAACGGACAGGGGAAATTCACCCCTCCACTTT.

This chain connects TRBV19 to TRBJ1-6, with D possibly TRBD1 on 5 matching bases. Germline V lookup: CDR1 LNHDA, CDR2 SQIVND (reference sequence). This CDR3 has 14 amino acids. Trimming pared 3 bases from V and 10 bases from J, leaving 13 bases between. The CDR3 DNA sequence: TGTGCCAGTAGTATCGTCCAGGGTCAATCACCCCTCCACTTT. Protein product: CASSIVQGQSPLHF.

Regarding this clone: One junction end disagrees with the germline gene, perhaps due to a read error. The rearrangement links TRBV14 to TRBJ2-3, with TRBD2 as a possible D gene (6 bases). This CDR3 contains 16 residues. Germline V gene lookup returns CDR1 SGHDN and CDR2 FVKESK. The CDR3 coding sequence is TGTGCCAGCAGCCCCACCACTCCGGGACTCGCGACTACGCAATATTTT. Translation gives CASSPTTPGLATTQYF.

The rearrangement uses TRBV29-1 and TRBJ2-4; TRBD2 matches at 11 bases. Germline V gene lookup returns CDR1 SQVTM and CDR2 ANQGSEA. The CDR3 is made up of 15 amino acids. After removal of 2 bases from V and 4 bases from J, the junction contained 4 bases not matched to a gene. CDR3 in DNA: TGCAGCGTTGAAAAACTAGCGGGGGCTAAAAACATTCAGTACTTC. Protein: CSVEKLAGAKNIQYF.

The genes are TRBV19 and TRBJ2-2, with 10 positions matching TRBD1. CDR1 is LNHDA and CDR2 is SQIVND in the germline V gene (reference sequence). Trimming removed 6 bases from V and 0 bases from J; junction bases left unmatched: 7. The CDR3 contains 17 residues. The CDR3 sequence is CASRGDRGNSNTGELFF. As DNA, the CDR3 is TGTGCCAGTAGGGGGGACAGGGGAAATTCGAACACCGGGGAGCTGTTTTTT.

The rearrangement joins TRBV20-1 to TRBJ1-1; D is unresolved. The V gene's germline CDR1 is DFQATT and CDR2 SNEGSKA (reference sequence). The CDR3 is 11 amino acids. Trimming stripped 0 bases from V and 9 bases from J, with 8 bases between. The CDR3 region is CSARDSGKAFF. In nucleotides, the CDR3 is TGCAGTGCTAGAGACTCGGGGAAAGCTTTCTTT.